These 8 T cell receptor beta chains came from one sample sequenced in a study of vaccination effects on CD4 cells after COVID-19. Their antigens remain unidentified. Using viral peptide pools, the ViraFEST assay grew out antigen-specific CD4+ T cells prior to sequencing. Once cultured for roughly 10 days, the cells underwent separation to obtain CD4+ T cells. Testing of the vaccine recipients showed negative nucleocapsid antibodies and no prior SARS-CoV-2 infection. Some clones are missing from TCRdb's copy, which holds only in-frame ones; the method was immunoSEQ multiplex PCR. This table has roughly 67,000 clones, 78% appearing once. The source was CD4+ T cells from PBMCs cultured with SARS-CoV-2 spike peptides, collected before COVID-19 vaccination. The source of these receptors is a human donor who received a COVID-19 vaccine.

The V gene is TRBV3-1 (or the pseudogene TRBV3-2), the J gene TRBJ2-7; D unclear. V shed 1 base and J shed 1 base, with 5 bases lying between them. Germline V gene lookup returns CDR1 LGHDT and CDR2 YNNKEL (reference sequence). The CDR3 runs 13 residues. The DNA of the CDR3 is TGTGCCAGCAGCCAAGGGCAGTCCTACGAGCAGTACGTC. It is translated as CASSQGQSYEQYV.

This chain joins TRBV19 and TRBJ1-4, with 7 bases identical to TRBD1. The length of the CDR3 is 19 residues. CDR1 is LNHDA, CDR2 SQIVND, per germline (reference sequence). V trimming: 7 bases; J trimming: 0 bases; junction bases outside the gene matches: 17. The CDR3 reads CASTPDRTIGVATNEKLFF. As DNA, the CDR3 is TGTGCCAGTACCCCGGACAGGACAATTGGGGTTGCAACTAATGAAAAACTGTTTTTT.

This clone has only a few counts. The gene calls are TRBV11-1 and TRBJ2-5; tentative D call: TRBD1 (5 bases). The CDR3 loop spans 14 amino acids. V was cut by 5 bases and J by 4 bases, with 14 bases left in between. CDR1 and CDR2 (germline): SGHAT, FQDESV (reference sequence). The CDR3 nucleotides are TGTGCCAGCAGCGTAACGCAGGGCTTAGAGACCCAGTACTTC. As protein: CASSVTQGLETQYF.

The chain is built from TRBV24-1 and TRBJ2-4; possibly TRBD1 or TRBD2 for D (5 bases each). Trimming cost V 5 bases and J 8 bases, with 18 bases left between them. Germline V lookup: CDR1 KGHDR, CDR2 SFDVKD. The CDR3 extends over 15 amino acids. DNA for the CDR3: TGTGCCACCAGTGGGGGGACGTTTGGTGGGGACATTCAGTACTTC. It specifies CATSGGTFGGDIQYF.

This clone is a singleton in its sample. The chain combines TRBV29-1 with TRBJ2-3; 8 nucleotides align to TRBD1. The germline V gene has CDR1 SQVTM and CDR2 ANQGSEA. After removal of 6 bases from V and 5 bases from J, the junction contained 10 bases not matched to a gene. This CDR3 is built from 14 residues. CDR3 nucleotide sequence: TGCAGCGTCCCAAGGCAGGGGGCCGGAGATACGCAGTATTTT. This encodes CSVPRQGAGDTQYF.

This CDR3 reads CASSVGTGEQPQHF. CDR3 bases: TGTGCCAGCAGTGTCGGGACAGGGGAACAGCCCCAGCATTTT. This chain uses TRBV2 with TRBJ1-5; TRBD1 agrees at 10 bases. This CDR3 comprises 14 residues. Germline values: CDR1 SNHLY, CDR2 FYNNEI. V lost 4 bases to trimming and J lost 7 bases; unmatched junction nucleotides: 4.

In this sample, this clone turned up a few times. Written as DNA, the CDR3 is TGTGCCAGCAGTGGTGGTATTTCTCGGTGGCCCCAGCATTTT. Residues: CASSGGISRWPQHF. The rearrangement uses TRBV25-1 and TRBJ1-5, with D unresolved. The germline V gene has CDR1 MGHDK and CDR2 SYGVNS. V shed 4 bases and J shed 9 bases, with 16 bases lying between them. The CDR3 length is 14 residues.

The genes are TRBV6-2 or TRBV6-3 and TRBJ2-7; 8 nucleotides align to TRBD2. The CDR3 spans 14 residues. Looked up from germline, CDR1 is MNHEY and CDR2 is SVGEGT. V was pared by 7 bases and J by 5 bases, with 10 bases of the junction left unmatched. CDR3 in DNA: TGTGCCAGCACCCCCGGGAGGGCAGGGCACGAGCAGTACGTC. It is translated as CASTPGRAGHEQYV.